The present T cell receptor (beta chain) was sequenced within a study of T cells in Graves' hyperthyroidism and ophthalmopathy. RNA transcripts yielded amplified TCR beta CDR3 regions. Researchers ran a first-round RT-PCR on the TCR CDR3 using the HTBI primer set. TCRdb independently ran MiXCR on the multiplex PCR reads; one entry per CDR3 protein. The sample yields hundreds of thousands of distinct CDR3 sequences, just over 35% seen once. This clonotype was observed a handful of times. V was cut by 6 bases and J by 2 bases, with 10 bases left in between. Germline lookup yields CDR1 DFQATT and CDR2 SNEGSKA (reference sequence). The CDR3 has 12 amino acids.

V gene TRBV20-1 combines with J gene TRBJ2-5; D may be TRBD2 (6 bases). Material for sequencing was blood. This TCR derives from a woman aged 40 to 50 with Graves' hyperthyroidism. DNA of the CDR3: TGCAGTGCCCACGGGGGTCAAGAGACCCAGTACTTC. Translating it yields CSAHGGQETQYF.